This TCR beta chain was found in a study of T cells in Graves' hyperthyroidism and ophthalmopathy. The V and J ends lost 7 bases and 5 bases respectively, with 17 bases between them. CDR1 and CDR2 (germline): SQVTM, ANQGSEA. The CDR3 runs 13 residues. The source material, RNA transcripts, was used to amplify TCR beta CDR3 regions. The TCR CDR3 first-round RT-PCR relied on the HTBI primer set. TCRdb re-called the multiplex PCR reads with MiXCR, one entry per CDR3 protein. Of about 360,000 distinct CDR3 sequences listed, roughly 12% are singletons. This clonotype was counted at least ten times. This chain links TRBV29-1 with TRBJ2-5, with D tentatively TRBD1 (5 bases). The source material was blood. The TCR originated in a man younger than 40 with Graves' hyperthyroidism that later progressed to Graves' ophthalmopathy. As DNA, the CDR3 is TGCAGCGCTATTCCTAGGGGCGCGGAGACCCAGTACTTC. This sequence encodes CSAIPRGAETQYF.